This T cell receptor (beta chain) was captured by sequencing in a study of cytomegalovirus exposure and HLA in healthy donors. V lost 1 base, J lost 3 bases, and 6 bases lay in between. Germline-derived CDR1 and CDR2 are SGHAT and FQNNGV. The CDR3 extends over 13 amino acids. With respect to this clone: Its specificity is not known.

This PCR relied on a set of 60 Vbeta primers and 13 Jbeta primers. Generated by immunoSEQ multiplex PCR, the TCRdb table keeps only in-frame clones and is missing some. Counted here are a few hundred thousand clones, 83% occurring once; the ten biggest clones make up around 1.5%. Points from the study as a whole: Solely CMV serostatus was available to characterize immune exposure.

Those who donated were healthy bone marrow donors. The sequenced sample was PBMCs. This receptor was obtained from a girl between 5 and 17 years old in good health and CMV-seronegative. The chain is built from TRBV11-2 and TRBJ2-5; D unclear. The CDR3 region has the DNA TGTGCCAGCAGCTTAGGAGTAAAAGAGACCCAGTACTTC. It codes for CASSLGVKETQYF.